A single sample gave rise to the 23 T cell receptor beta chains below, sequenced in a study of beta chain features in type 1 diabetes. Expressed TCRB transcripts were sequenced because the isolated RNA had all been reverse transcribed beforehand. Clones were sequenced by immunoSEQ multiplex PCR, and TCRdb holds only the in-frame ones, with some missing. This table has 350,000 to 450,000 clones, more than 12% appearing once. Specimen: naive CD4+ T cells from blood. Receptor source: a woman aged 18-30 years in good health.

This clone was seen a few times. This rearrangement joins TRBV29-1 to TRBJ2-7; no firm D call. Germline V lookup: CDR1 SQVTM, CDR2 ANQGSEA. The CDR3 loop spans 13 amino acids. V was trimmed by 2 bases and J by 0 bases, leaving 8 bases between them. The CDR3 protein is CSVELASSYEQYF. In DNA form, the CDR3 reads TGCAGCGTTGAACTCGCTAGCTCCTACGAGCAGTACTTC.

The chain employs TRBV6-5 and TRBJ2-7, with a weak D call TRBD2 (5 bases). Germline CDR1 MNHEY, CDR2 SVGAGI. This CDR3 is 14 amino acids long. V lost 6 bases to trimming and J lost 6 bases, with 18 bases between them. CDR3 nucleotide sequence: TGTGCCAGCAGCCGCCCCAGCGGACGGGGCGAGCAGTACTTC. This sequence encodes CASSRPSGRGEQYF.

This clone was counted only a few times. The chain joins TRBV2 to TRBJ2-7; possibly TRBD1 for D (6 bases). Germline lookup yields CDR1 SNHLY and CDR2 FYNNEI. The CDR3 length is 15 residues. With 8 bases removed from V and 2 bases from J, the gap between germline ends came to 19 bases. DNA for the CDR3: TGTGCCAGCCCCCGGTCCCGCAGGGGTCCCTACGAGCAGTACTTC. It translates to CASPRSRRGPYEQYF.

This clone was recorded a few times. J is TRBJ1-5 and V is TRBV28, with D maybe TRBD1 (5 bases). Germline V lookup: CDR1 MDHEN, CDR2 SYDVKM. With 3 bases removed from V and 4 bases from J, the gap between germline ends came to 13 bases. The CDR3 has 15 residues. The CDR3 DNA follows: TGTGCCAGCAGTTTGAGTCAGGGTTGGAATCAGCCCCAGCATTTT. This translates into CASSLSQGWNQPQHF.

This chain uses TRBV28 with TRBJ2-7, with D possibly matching TRBD2 (6 bases). The length of the CDR3 is 14 residues. Per the germline V gene, CDR1 is MDHEN and CDR2 is SYDVKM. V lost 8 bases, J lost 3 bases, and 17 bases lay in between. The CDR3: CASYPGGNFYEQYF. CDR3 nucleotides: TGTGCCAGCTATCCAGGAGGGAACTTCTACGAGCAGTACTTC.

This clone occurred a few times. The V gene is TRBV18, the J gene TRBJ1-1; D perhaps matches TRBD1 (5 bases). The V and J ends lost 2 bases and 5 bases respectively, with 9 bases between them. Germline V lookup: CDR1 KGHSH, CDR2 LQKENI. The length of the CDR3 is 13 residues. The CDR3 coding sequence is TGTGCCAGCTCACCAGGGGAGGGGACTGAAGCTTTCTTT. Translated, it gives CASSPGEGTEAFF. Full variable domain (missing parts from reference TRBV18 and TRBJ1-1): NAGVMQNPRHLVRRRGQEARLRCSPMKGHSHVYWYRQLPEEGLKFMVYLQKENIIDESGMPKERFSAEFPKEGPSILRIQQVVRGDSAAYFCASSPGEGTEAFFGQGTRLTVV.

Only a few counts were recorded for this clone. V and J are TRBV5-1 and TRBJ2-1; TRBD1 aligns across 8 bases. CDR3 length equals 16 residues. J gave up 6 bases and V 4 bases, and 12 bases lay outside the gene matches. Germline loops: CDR1 SGHRS, CDR2 YFSETQ. The CDR3: CASSLARGQGGNEQFF. The CDR3 DNA reads TGCGCCAGCAGCCTGGCCAGGGGGCAGGGAGGCAATGAGCAGTTCTTC.

This clone turned up a few times. V and J are TRBV4-3 and TRBJ2-3, with TRBD1 as a possible D gene (7 bases). The CDR3 loop spans 16 amino acids. Trimming left V 1 base short and J 3 bases short, with 14 bases between. The germline V gene has CDR1 LGHNA and CDR2 YSLEER. The CDR3 is CASSQAPTGTTDTQYF. The CDR3 DNA reads as TGCGCCAGCAGCCAAGCCCCGACAGGGACTACAGATACGCAGTATTTT.

This clone has more than one count but fewer than ten. The V and J genes are TRBV25-1 and TRBJ1-2; TRBD1 agrees at 10 bases. Losses at the gene ends were 5 bases for V and 6 bases for J; bases not matched to a gene: 6. The CDR3 consists of 14 residues. Germline lookup yields CDR1 MGHDK and CDR2 SYGVNS. The CDR3 loop reads CASSPWDRGDGYTF. The CDR3 region has the DNA TGTGCCAGCAGTCCTTGGGACAGGGGCGATGGCTACACCTTC.

This clone was detected only a few times. The chain uses TRBV18 and TRBJ2-5; the D gene is possibly TRBD2 (5 bases). The CDR3 length is 15 residues. Germline lookup yields CDR1 KGHSH and CDR2 LQKENI. Trimming took 6 bases from V and 5 from J, leaving 19 bases between them. CDR3 sequence (DNA): TGTGCCAGCTCCACTTTCTCCGGGGTACGCGAGACCCAGTACTTC. The encoded protein is CASSTFSGVRETQYF.

V gene TRBV5-1 combines with J gene TRBJ2-7, with TRBD2 matching over 10 bases. There are 13 residues in the CDR3. Germline lookup yields CDR1 SGHRS and CDR2 YFSETQ. V shed 8 bases and J 2 bases; nucleotides not matched to a gene: 4. CDR3 in amino acids: CASGLADTYEQYF. CDR3 DNA: TGCGCCAGTGGACTAGCGGATACCTACGAGCAGTACTTC.

This clone showed up just a few times. Other DNA sequences in the sample encode the same CDR3. The V and J genes are TRBV27 and TRBJ1-2; possibly TRBD1 for D (5 bases). The CDR3 is 14 amino acids. Germline V lookup: CDR1 MNHEY, CDR2 SMNVEV (reference sequence). Trimming cost V 5 bases and J 4 bases, with 14 bases left between them. In nucleotides, the CDR3 is TGTGCCAGCAGTCTAAGAACAGGACCCTATGGCTACACCTTC. As protein: CASSLRTGPYGYTF.

This clone was found a few times. The CDR3 reads CASSTYTGHAWAEAFF. The CDR3 bases are TGTGCCAGCAGTACCTATACCGGACACGCCTGGGCTGAAGCTTTCTTT. This chain uses TRBV28 with TRBJ1-1; D possibly corresponds to TRBD1 (5 bases). This CDR3 has 16 residues. Trimming pared 5 bases from V and 6 bases from J, leaving 22 bases between. Germline CDR1 and CDR2: MDHEN and SYDVKM.

This chain uses TRBV5-1 with TRBJ2-5; 9 positions agree with TRBD1. The CDR3 runs to 15 residues. The germline CDR1 and CDR2 sequences are SGHRS and YFSETQ. The J segment lost 1 base and the V segment lost 4 bases, leaving 5 bases of the junction unmatched. This chain's CDR3 is CASSRGQGPQETQYF. For the CDR3, the DNA is TGCGCCAGCAGCCGGGGACAGGGCCCCCAAGAGACCCAGTACTTC. Based on the CDR3 plus reference TRBV5-1 and TRBJ2-5, the full variable domain is KAGVTQTPRYLIKTRGQQVTLSCSPISGHRSVSWYQQTPGQGLQFLFEYFSETQRNKGNFPGRFSGRQFSNSRSEMNVSTLELGDSALYLCASSRGQGPQETQYFGPGTRLLVL.

The chain links TRBV29-1 to TRBJ1-1; D gene unclear. The V end lost 2 bases, the J end lost 0 bases, and 7 bases lay between the germline ends. In germline, CDR1 is SQVTM, CDR2 ANQGSEA. The CDR3 spans 13 residues. CDR3 region: CSVEQNMNTEAFF. For the CDR3, the DNA is TGCAGCGTTGAACAGAACATGAACACTGAAGCTTTCTTT.

This clone was seen a handful of times. This sequence joins TRBV7-9 and TRBJ2-1; 11 bases fit TRBD2. Trimming took 6 bases from V and 5 from J; bases not matched to a gene: 9. Germline CDR1 and CDR2: SEHNR and FQNEAQ (reference sequence). The CDR3 totals 16 residues. The DNA for the CDR3 is TGTGCCAGCAGTGTACTCGGGACTAGCGGTAACAATGAGCAGTTCTTC. It codes for CASSVLGTSGNNEQFF.

The rearrangement links TRBV5-8 to TRBJ2-5, with 7 bases lining up with TRBD1. Germline values: CDR1 SGHTS, CDR2 YDEGEE. After removal of 2 bases from V and 2 bases from J, the junction contained 3 bases not matched to a gene. The CDR3 spans 14 residues. Written as DNA, the CDR3 is TGTGCCAGCAGCTTAGCACAGGGGCAAGAGACCCAGTACTTC. This gives the protein CASSLAQGQETQYF.

The chain joins TRBV19 to TRBJ2-1; 9 nucleotides align to TRBD2. Germline V gene lookup returns CDR1 LNHDA and CDR2 SQIVND (reference sequence). The CDR3 covers 16 residues. V trimming: 7 bases; J trimming: 7 bases; junction bases outside the gene matches: 14. CDR3 region: CASTGGRREGRNEQFF. CDR3 nucleotide sequence: TGTGCCAGTACAGGGGGGAGGCGGGAGGGCCGAAATGAGCAGTTCTTC.

CDR3 sequence (DNA): TGTGCCAGCAGTGAACCGTCAGGGGGTGGCACAGATACGCAGTATTTT. It codes for CASSEPSGGGTDTQYF. J is TRBJ2-3 and V is TRBV25-1; 7 bases are shared with TRBD1. V shed 2 bases, J shed 1 base, and the junction held 6 bases outside the gene matches. CDR1 and CDR2 (germline): MGHDK, SYGVNS. This CDR3 is 16 amino acids long.

The gene calls are TRBV5-4 and TRBJ1-2; a possible D gene is TRBD1 (6 bases). V was clipped by 4 bases and J by 2 bases, with 12 bases between them. The CDR3 length is 14 residues. CDR1 and CDR2 (germline): SGHNT, YYREEE (reference sequence). DNA for the CDR3: TGTGCCAGCAGCACCTCTCAGGGGAACTATGGCTACACCTTC. Protein: CASSTSQGNYGYTF.

This clone has only a few counts. The chain carries TRBV6-1 and TRBJ2-5; D may be TRBD1 (5 bases). The length of the CDR3 is 12 residues. From germline, CDR1 is MNHNS and CDR2 SASEGT. Trimming shortened V by 7 bases and J by 3 bases, and 9 bases separated the two germline ends. The DNA of the CDR3 is TGTGCCAGCACCAGGGTGAAAGAGACCCAGTACTTC. Translation: CASTRVKETQYF.

This clone was detected only a few times. This chain joins TRBV5-4 and TRBJ2-5, with D maybe TRBD1 (6 bases). Per germline, CDR1 SGHNT and CDR2 YYREEE (reference sequence). The CDR3 length is 13 residues. V lost 2 bases and J lost 2, with 7 bases in between. The CDR3 sequence: CASSFDRQETQYF. DNA for the CDR3: TGTGCCAGCAGCTTCGACAGGCAAGAGACCCAGTACTTC.

The gene calls are TRBV9 and TRBJ2-7; 10 bases are shared with TRBD2. Germline values: CDR1 SGDLS, CDR2 YYNGEE. Germline trimming cut 0 bases from V and 5 bases from J; bases unmatched to any gene: 5. The CDR3 is 15 amino acids. The CDR3 coding sequence is TGTGCCAGCAGCGTAGAACTAGCGGGATTCGACGAGCAGTACTTC. Protein: CASSVELAGFDEQYF.